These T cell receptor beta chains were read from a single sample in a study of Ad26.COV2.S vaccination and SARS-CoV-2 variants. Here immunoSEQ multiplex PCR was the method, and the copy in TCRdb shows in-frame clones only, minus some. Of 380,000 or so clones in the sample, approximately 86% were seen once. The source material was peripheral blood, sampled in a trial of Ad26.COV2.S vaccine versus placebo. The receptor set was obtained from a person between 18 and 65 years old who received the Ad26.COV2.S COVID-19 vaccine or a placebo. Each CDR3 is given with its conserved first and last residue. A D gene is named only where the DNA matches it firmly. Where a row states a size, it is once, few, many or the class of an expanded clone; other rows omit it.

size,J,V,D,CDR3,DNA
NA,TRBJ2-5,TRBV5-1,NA,CASSFNREETQYF,TGCGCCAGCAGCTTTAACAGGGAAGAGACCCAGTACTTC
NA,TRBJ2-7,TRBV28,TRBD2,CASSRRGLAENPHEQYF,TGTGCCAGCAGTCGCCGAGGACTAGCGGAAAACCCCCACGAGCAGTACTTC
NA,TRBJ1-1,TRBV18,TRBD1,CASSPLNRGETEAFF,TGTGCCAGCTCACCTTTGAACAGGGGGGAGACTGAAGCTTTCTTT
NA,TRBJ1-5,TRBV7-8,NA,CASSFFDSNQPQHF,TGTGCCAGCAGCTTCTTTGATAGCAATCAGCCCCAGCATTTT
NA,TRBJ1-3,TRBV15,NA,CATSRDFGVGNTIYF,TGTGCCACCAGCAGAGATTTTGGGGTGGGAAACACCATATATTTT
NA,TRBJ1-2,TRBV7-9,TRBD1,CASSLYRDSGGHTF,TGTGCCAGCAGCCTATACCGGGACAGTGGTGGCCACACCTTC
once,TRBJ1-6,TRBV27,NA,CASSLGRVSSPLHF,TGTGCCAGCAGTTTAGGCAGGGTCAGTTCACCCCTCCACTTT
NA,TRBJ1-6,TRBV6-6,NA,CASSHQERDSPLHF,TGTGCCAGCAGTCACCAGGAGAGGGATTCACCCCTCCACTTT
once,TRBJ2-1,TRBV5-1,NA,CASSLLSHEQFF,TGCGCCAGCAGCTTGTTGTCTCATGAGCAGTTCTTC
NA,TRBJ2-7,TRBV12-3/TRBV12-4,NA,CASTLAGAYEQYF,TGTGCCAGCACCCTGGCGGGGGCATACGAGCAGTACTTC
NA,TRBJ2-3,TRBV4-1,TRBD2,CASSQGLAGEEDTQYF,TGCGCCAGCAGCCAAGGACTAGCGGGAGAAGAAGATACGCAGTATTTT
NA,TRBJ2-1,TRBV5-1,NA,CASSLGLGAEYNEQFF,TGCGCCAGCAGCTTGGGCCTGGGAGCGGAGTACAATGAGCAGTTCTTC
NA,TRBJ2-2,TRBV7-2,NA,CASSRVDGELFF,TGTGCCAGCAGCAGGGTAGACGGGGAGCTGTTTTTT
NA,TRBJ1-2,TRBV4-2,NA,CASSQELQSYGYTF,TGTGCCAGCAGCCAAGAGCTACAGAGCTATGGCTACACCTTC
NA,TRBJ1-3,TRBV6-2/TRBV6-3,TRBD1,CASSSGGADGNTIYF,TGTGCCAGCAGTTCAGGGGGCGCGGACGGAAACACCATATATTTT
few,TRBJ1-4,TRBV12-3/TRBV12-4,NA,CASSWREGEKLFF,TGTGCCAGCAGCTGGAGGGAGGGTGAAAAACTGTTTTTT
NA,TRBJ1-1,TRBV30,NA,CAWSVSDSTLAFF,TGTGCCTGGAGTGTAAGTGATTCGACGCTGGCTTTCTTT
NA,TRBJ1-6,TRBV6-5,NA,CASRRTVSYNSPLHF,TGTGCCAGCAGGAGGACAGTCTCCTATAATTCACCCCTCCACTTT
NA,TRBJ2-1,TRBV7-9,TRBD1,CASGWTGVTDEQFF,TGTGCCAGTGGCTGGACAGGGGTAACCGATGAGCAGTTCTTC
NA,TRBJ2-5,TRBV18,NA,CASSPLGADKKETQYF,TGTGCCAGCTCACCCCTCGGAGCGGATAAGAAAGAGACCCAGTACTTC
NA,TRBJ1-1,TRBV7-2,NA,CASSLGAANTEAFF,TGTGCCAGCAGCTTAGGTGCAGCGAACACTGAAGCTTTCTTT
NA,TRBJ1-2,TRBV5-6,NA,CASSFPQGHYGYTF,TGTGCCAGCAGCTTTCCCCAGGGGCACTATGGCTACACCTTC
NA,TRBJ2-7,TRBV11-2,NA,CASSSSGTGVGEQYF,TGTGCCAGCAGTTCCTCCGGGACGGGAGTAGGCGAGCAGTACTTC
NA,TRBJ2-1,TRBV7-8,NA,CASSLSGRINEQFF,TGTGCCAGCAGCTTGAGCGGTCGTATCAATGAGCAGTTCTTC
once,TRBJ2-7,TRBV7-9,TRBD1,CASSFPGTGGREQYF,TGTGCCAGCAGCTTCCCCGGGACAGGGGGCCGAGAGCAGTACTTC
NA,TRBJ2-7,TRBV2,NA,CASSDVLQAYEQYF,TGTGCCAGCAGTGACGTACTGCAAGCCTACGAGCAGTACTTC
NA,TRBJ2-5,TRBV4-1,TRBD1,CASSPGTAETQYF,TGCGCCAGCAGCCCGGGGACAGCGGAGACCCAGTACTTC
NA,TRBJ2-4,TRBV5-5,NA,CASSLYLEGLNIQYF,TGTGCCAGCAGCTTGTATCTGGAGGGCCTGAACATTCAGTACTTC
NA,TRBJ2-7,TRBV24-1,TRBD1,CATSDAGQGSYEQYF,TGTGCCACCAGTGATGCTGGACAGGGGTCCTACGAGCAGTACTTC
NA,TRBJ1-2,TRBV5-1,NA,CASSLEGRGLGYGYTF,TGCGCCAGCAGCTTGGAGGGCAGGGGATTAGGATATGGCTACACCTTC
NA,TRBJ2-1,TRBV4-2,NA,CASSQATNYNEQFF,TGTGCCAGCAGCCAAGCCACAAATTACAATGAGCAGTTCTTC